This T cell receptor beta chain was profiled in a study of blood T cell repertoires in COVID-19. Overall study: PBMCs, B-cell-depleted T cells, or T cells were the source of the cDNA or gDNA that made up the material.

Germline CDR1 MNHEY, CDR2 SMNVEV (reference sequence). The V and J ends lost 6 bases and 9 bases, in that order; junction bases with no gene match: 10. CDR3 size: 16 residues. Original analysis: Nucleated cell number was recorded as an estimate derived from reference gene primer amplification. Data came from immunoSEQ multiplex PCR; TCRdb stores just in-frame clones and leaves some out. Clonal size and the V and J genes are those of that table, whereas D and trimming came from the DNA. This sample yields tens of thousands of clones, of which 89% are seen a single time; roughly 8.2% belongs to the top ten.

The sample consisted of peripheral blood. The sequence was collected from a man aged 45 to 65 with active COVID-19. The genes are TRBV27 and TRBJ2-1, with 14 bases aligning to TRBD2. The CDR3 DNA is TGTGCCAGCAGCCGCCTGACTAGCGGGGGGGCCCCTGAGCAGTTCTTC. Translated, it gives CASSRLTSGGAPEQFF.